This TCR beta chain was observed in a study of radiotherapy plus CTLA-4 blockade in lung cancer. The table came from immunoSEQ multiplex PCR; TCRdb's copy has only in-frame clones and leaves some out. The data contain 25,000 to 35,000 clones, around 80% of them singletons. CDR1 and CDR2 (germline): SGHTA, FQGTGA. This CDR3 has 14 residues. V dropped 5 bases and J dropped 4 bases, with 14 bases sitting between them. This clone has more than one count but fewer than ten. The chain has TRBV7-3 and TRBJ2-5; D not certain. The TCR was taken from a human donor with non-small cell lung cancer who had stable disease on radiotherapy plus ipilimumab. Here the sequenced sample was peripheral blood, taken from a patient treated with radiotherapy plus ipilimumab. The CDR3 DNA reads TGTGCCAGCAGCCCGTCGACACTCCCAGAGACCCAGTACTTC. Its translation is CASSPSTLPETQYF.